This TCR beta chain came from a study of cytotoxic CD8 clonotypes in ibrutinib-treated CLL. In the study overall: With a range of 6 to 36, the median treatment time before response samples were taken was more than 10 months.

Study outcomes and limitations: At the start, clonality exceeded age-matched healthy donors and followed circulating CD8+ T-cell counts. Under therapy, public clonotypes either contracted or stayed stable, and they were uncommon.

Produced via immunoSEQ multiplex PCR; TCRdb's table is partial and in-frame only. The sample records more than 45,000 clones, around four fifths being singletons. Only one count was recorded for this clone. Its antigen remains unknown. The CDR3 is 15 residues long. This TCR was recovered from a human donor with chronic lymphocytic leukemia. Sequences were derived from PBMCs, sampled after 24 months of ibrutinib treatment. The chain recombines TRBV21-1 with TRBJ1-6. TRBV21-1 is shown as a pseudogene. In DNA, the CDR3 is TGTGCCAGCAGCGTACGGGGTAGAACAAATTCACCCCTCCACTTT. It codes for CASSVRGRTNSPLHF.